This is a list of T cell receptor beta chains from one sample in a study of cytomegalovirus exposure and HLA in healthy donors. This table comes from immunoSEQ multiplex PCR, and its TCRdb copy is limited to in-frame clones, with some not included. The repertoire holds over 150,000 clones, with approximately 85% as singletons. The sample consisted of PBMCs. These receptors came from a man in his forties or fifties in good health and CMV-seropositive. The CDR3 runs from the conserved cysteine through the conserved F or W. Fields, in order: V gene, J gene, CDR3 length, clone size, D gene, CDR3 DNA, CDR3 protein. D genes are given only for firm matches. The size of a clone is reported for some rows only, either as once, few or many, or as a class for expanded clones.

>TRBV5-1|TRBJ2-1|16|once|TRBD2
TGCGCCAGCACTTCTTATGCGGGGGGTTCCTACAATGAGCAGTTCTTC
CASTSYAGGSYNEQFF
>TRBV28|TRBJ2-3|18|NA|TRBD2
TGTGCCAGCAGTCCCGGGCCGGGCCTAGCGGGAAGCTCCGATACGCAGTATTTT
CASSPGPGLAGSSDTQYF
>TRBV7-9|TRBJ2-1|18|NA|NA
TGTGCCAGCAGCCTTAGAGGTTCATATGGTAGCTCCTACAATGAGCAGTTCTTC
CASSLRGSYGSSYNEQFF
>TRBV9|TRBJ2-7|14|NA|NA
TGTGCCAGCAGCGGTAGCGTATTCTCCTACGAGCAGTACTTC
CASSGSVFSYEQYF
>TRBV28|TRBJ1-2|13|NA|TRBD1
TGTGCCATCAGTAGGGGGCGAAACTATGGCTACACCTTC
CAISRGRNYGYTF
>TRBV9|TRBJ1-1|16|NA|TRBD1
TGTGCCAGCAGCGTAGATAGGACAGGGGAGAACACTGAAGCTTTCTTT
CASSVDRTGENTEAFF
>TRBV30|TRBJ1-2|16|NA|TRBD1
TGTGCCTGGAGTGACGCAGGGGGTTTTACGAACTATGGCTACACCTTC
CAWSDAGGFTNYGYTF
>TRBV11-2|TRBJ2-2|16|few|TRBD2
TGTGCCAGCAGCTTACGCGGGAGGGCTGGCACCGGGGAGCTGTTTTTT
CASSLRGRAGTGELFF
>TRBV4-3|TRBJ1-6|15|NA|NA
TGCGCCAGCAGCCAAGATACGCGGGGTTTCTCACCCCTCCACTTT
CASSQDTRGFSPLHF
>TRBV28|TRBJ1-1|16|NA|NA
TGTGCCAGCAGTTCCTCAACCGGACAGATGAACACTGAAGCTTTCTTT
CASSSSTGQMNTEAFF
>TRBV28|TRBJ1-2|13|NA|NA
TGTGCCAGCAGTTTAACGGGGGGGGTGGCGGGCACCTTC
CASSLTGGVAGTF
>TRBV7-2|TRBJ1-6|14|NA|NA
TGTGCCAGCAGCTTAGCGGGAGCCAATTCACCCCTCCACTTT
CASSLAGANSPLHF
>TRBV7-7|TRBJ2-5|15|NA|TRBD1
TGTGCTAGCAGCGGCGCACAGGGGGGTGGAGAGACCCAGTACTTC
CASSGAQGGGETQYF
>TRBV29-1|TRBJ1-5|14|NA|TRBD1
TGCAGCGTTGCCGTGGGACAGGGCGAGCAGCCCCAGCATTTT
CSVAVGQGEQPQHF
>TRBV7-9|TRBJ2-5|12|once|NA
TGTGCCAGCAGCTTTGAGGGAGAGACCCAGTACTTC
CASSFEGETQYF
>TRBV29-1|TRBJ2-7|16|NA|TRBD2
TGCAGCGTTGAGCTAGCGGGGGGGCGATTCGGGAACGAGCAGTACTTC
CSVELAGGRFGNEQYF
>TRBV7-3|TRBJ1-5|15|NA|TRBD1
TGTGCCAGCAGCTCGACAGGGGATAGCAATCAGCCCCAGCATTTT
CASSSTGDSNQPQHF
>TRBV28|TRBJ1-4|16|NA|TRBD1
TGTGCCAGCAGCACACACGGGACAGGAGGATCAGAAAAACTGTTTTTT
CASSTHGTGGSEKLFF
>TRBV28|TRBJ2-3|14|once|TRBD2
TGTGCCAGCAGTGTTAGCGGGAGTTCAGATACGCAGTATTTT
CASSVSGSSDTQYF
>TRBV6-5|TRBJ2-7|14|NA|NA
TGTGCCAGCAGCCAGTTCCGCAGATCCTACGAGCAGTACTTC
CASSQFRRSYEQYF
>TRBV6-6|TRBJ2-3|14|NA|NA
TGTGCCAGCAGTTACGTGGGAGGCACAGATACGCAGTATTTT
CASSYVGGTDTQYF
>TRBV11-1|TRBJ2-7|19|NA|NA
TGTGCCAGCAGCTTACGGTCTCGGTTGACTCTAGTACCCCCCTACGAGCAGTACTTC
CASSLRSRLTLVPPYEQYF